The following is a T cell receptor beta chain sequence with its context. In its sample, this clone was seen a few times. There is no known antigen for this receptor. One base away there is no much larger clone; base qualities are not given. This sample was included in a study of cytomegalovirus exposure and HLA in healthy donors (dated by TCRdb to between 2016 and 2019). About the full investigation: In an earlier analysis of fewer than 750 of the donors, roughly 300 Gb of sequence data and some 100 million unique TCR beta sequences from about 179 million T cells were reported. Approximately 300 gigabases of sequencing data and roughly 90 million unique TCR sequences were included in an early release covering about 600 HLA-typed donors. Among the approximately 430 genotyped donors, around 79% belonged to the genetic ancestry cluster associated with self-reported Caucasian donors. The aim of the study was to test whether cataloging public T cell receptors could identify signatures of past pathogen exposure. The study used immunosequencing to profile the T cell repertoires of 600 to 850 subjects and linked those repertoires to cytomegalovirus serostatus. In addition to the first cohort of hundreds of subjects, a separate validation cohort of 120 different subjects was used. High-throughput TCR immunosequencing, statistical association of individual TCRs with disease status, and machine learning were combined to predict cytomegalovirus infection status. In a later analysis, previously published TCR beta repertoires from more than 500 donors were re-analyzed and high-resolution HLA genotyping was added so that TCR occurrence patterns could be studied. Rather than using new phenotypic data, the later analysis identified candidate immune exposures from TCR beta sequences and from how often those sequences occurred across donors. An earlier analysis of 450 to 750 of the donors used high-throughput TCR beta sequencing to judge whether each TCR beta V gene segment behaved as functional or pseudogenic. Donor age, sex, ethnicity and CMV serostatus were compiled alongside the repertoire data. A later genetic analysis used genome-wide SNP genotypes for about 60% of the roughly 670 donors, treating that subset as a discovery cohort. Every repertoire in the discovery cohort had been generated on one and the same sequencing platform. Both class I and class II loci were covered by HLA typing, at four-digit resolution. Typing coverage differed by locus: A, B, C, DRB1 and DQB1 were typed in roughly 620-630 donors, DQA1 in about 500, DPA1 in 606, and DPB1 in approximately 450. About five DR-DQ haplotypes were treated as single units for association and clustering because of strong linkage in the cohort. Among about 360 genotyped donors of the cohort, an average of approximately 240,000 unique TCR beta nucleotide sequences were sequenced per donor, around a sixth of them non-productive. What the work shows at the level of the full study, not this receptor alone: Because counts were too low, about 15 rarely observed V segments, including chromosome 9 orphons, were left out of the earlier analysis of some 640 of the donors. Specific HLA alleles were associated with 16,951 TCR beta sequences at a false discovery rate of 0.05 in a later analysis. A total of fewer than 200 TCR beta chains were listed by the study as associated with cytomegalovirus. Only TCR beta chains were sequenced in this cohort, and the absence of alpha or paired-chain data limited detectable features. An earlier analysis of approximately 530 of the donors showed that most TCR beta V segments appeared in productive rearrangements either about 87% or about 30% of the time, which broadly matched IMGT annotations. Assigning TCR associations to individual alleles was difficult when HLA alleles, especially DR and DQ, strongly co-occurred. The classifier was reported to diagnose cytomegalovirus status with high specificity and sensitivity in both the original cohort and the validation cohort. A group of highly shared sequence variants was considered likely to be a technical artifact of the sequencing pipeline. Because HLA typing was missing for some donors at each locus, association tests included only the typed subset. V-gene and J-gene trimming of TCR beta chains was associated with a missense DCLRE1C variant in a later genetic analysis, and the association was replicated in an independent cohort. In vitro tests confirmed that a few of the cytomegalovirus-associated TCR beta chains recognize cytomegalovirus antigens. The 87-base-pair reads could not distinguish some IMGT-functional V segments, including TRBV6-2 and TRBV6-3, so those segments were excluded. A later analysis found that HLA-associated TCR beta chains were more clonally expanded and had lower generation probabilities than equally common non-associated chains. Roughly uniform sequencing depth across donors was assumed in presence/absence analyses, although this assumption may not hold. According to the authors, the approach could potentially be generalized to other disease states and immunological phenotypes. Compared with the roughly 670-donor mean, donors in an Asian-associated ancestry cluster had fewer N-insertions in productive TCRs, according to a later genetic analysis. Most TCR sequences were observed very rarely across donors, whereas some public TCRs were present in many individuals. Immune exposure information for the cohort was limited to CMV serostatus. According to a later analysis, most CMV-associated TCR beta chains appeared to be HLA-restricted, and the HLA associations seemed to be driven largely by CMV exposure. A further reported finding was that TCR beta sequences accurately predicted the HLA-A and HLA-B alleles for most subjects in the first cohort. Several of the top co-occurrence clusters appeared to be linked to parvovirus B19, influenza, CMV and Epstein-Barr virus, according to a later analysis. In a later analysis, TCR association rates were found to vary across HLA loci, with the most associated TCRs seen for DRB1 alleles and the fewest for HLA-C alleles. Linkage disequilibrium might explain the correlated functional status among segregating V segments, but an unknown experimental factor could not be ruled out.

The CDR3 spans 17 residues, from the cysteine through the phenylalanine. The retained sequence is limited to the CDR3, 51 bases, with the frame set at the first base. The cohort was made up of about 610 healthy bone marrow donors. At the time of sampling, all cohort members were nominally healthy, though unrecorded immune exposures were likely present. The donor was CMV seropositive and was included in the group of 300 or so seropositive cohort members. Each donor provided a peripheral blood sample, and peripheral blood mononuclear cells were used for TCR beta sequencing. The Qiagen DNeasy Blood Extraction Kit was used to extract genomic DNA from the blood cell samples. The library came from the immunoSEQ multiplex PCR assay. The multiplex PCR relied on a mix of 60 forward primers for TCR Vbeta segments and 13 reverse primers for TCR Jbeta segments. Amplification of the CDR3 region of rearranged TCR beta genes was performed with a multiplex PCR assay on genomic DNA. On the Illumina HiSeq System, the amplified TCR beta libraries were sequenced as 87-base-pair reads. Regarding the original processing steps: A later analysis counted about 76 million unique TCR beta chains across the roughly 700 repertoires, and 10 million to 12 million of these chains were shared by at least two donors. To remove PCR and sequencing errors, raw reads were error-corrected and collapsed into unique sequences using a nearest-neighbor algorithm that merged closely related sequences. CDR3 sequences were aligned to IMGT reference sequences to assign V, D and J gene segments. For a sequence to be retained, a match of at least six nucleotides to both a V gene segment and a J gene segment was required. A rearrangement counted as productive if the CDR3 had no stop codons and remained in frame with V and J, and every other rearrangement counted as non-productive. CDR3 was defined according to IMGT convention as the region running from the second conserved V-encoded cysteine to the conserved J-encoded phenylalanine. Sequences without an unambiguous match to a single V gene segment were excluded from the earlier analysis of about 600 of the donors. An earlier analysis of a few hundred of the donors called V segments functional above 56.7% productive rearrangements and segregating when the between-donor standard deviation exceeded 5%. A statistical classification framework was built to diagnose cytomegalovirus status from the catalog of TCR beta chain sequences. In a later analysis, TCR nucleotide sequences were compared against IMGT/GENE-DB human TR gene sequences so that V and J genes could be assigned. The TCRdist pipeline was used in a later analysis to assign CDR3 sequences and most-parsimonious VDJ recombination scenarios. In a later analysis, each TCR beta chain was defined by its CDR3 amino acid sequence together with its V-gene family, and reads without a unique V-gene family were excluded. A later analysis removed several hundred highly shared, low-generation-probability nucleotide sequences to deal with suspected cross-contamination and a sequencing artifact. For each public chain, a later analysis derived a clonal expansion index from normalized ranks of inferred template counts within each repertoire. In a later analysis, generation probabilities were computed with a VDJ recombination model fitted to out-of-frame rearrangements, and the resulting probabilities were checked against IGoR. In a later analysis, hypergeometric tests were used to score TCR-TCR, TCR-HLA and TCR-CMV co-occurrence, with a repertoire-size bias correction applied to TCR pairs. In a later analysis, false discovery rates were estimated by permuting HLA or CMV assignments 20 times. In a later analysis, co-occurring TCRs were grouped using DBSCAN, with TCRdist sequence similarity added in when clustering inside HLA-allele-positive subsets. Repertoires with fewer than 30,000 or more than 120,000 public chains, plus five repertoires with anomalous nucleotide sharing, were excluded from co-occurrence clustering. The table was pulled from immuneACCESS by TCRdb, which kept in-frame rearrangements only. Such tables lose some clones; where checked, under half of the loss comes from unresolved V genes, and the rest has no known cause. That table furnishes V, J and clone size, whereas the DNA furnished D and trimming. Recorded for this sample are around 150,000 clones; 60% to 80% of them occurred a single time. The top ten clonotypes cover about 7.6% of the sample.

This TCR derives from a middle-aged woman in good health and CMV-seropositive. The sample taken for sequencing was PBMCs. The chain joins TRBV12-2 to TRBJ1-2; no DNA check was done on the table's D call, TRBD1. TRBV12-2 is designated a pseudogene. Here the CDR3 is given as CASRLALLQGLCYGYTF. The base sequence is TGTGCAAGTCGCTTAGCGCTCCTTCAGGGGCTTTGCTATGGCTACACCTTC.